Sequencing of this T cell receptor (beta chain) was carried out in a study of cytomegalovirus exposure and HLA in healthy donors. Whole-study findings and limits: Earlier findings revealed that most TCR beta V segments proved productive either about 87% or about 30% of the time.

V was clipped by 1 base and J by 0 bases; unmatched bases: 5. The germline V gene has CDR1 MNHNS and CDR2 SASEGT. This CDR3 contains 17 residues. As regards this clone: Its antigen is not identified.

PCR was performed using 60 Vbeta and 13 Jbeta primers. The repertoire was sequenced with immunoSEQ multiplex PCR; TCRdb's copy has only in-frame clones and lacks some. The sample yields over 150,000 clones, approximately 77% seen once. V gene TRBV6-1 combines with J gene TRBJ2-1, with 8 bases lining up with TRBD2. Sequencing was done on a sample of PBMCs. The clonotype comes from a male donor in good health and CMV-seropositive. The CDR3 bases are TGTGCCAGCAGTGAAGGGACTAGCTGGTTCTCCTACAATGAGCAGTTCTTC. The encoded protein is CASSEGTSWFSYNEQFF.